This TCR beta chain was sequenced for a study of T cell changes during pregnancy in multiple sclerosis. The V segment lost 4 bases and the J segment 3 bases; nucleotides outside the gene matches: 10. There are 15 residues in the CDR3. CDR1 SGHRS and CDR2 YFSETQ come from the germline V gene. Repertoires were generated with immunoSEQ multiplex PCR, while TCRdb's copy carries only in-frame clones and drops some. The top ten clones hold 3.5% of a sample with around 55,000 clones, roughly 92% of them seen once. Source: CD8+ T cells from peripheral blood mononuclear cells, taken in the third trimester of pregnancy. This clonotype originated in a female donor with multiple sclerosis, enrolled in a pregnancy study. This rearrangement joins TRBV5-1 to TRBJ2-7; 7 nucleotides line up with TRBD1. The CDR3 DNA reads TGCGCCAGCAGCCTCCCTAAGACAGGGAGCTACGAGCAGTACTTC. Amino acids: CASSLPKTGSYEQYF.